Below, one T cell receptor (beta chain) is given with its context. This sample was taken from a study of T cell changes during pregnancy in multiple sclerosis. This table comes from immunoSEQ multiplex PCR, and its TCRdb copy is limited to in-frame clones, with some not included. The sample records fewer than 100,000 clones, approximately 90% being singletons. Germline trimming cut 2 bases from V and 8 bases from J; bases unmatched to any gene: 4. The CDR3 is 13 residues long. Germline V gives CDR1 SGHRS, CDR2 YFSETQ. The TCR was taken from a female donor with multiple sclerosis, enrolled in a pregnancy study. This chain connects TRBV5-1 to TRBJ1-1, with TRBD1 identical over 9 bases. The sample in question was peripheral blood, obtained before pregnancy. The CDR3: CASSFGQGREAFF. CDR3 coding DNA: TGCGCCAGCAGCTTCGGACAGGGGCGCGAAGCTTTCTTT.